The clone carrying this TCR beta chain has more than one count but fewer than ten. Antigen: not known. With 60 Vbeta and 13 Jbeta primers, the PCR was carried out. The assay was immunoSEQ multiplex PCR, and TCRdb's table has in-frame clones only and misses some. The data show 200,000 to 250,000 clones, with less than 85% seen just once and under 0.25% held by the top ten. The data stem from a study of cytomegalovirus exposure and HLA in healthy donors. The study, taken as a whole, reports: A previous analysis found most TCR beta V segments productive roughly 90% or roughly 30% of the time. In a later analysis, across HLA loci, associated TCR counts were highest for DRB1, lowest for HLA-C. There were 160 or so TCR beta chains listed as cytomegalovirus-associated. The authors later linked a missense DCLRE1C variant to TCR beta V- and J-gene trimming.

The CDR3 covers 14 residues. V was shortened by 5 bases and J by 5 bases, with 15 bases between the two germline ends. Germline V CDR1 and CDR2: LNHDA, SQIVND (reference sequence). The genes are TRBV19 and TRBJ1-1; TRBD1 might be the D (6 bases). Sequencing was carried out using PBMCs. This receptor was taken from a girl aged 2-10 years in good health and CMV-seronegative. The CDR3 nucleotides are TGTGCCAGTAGTTTCAGGGGCCTCGAAACTGAAGCTTTCTTT. Translation gives CASSFRGLETEAFF.